The source of this T cell receptor (beta chain) is a study of T cells in Graves' hyperthyroidism and ophthalmopathy. Researchers took RNA transcripts and amplified the TCR beta CDR3 regions from them. A first-round RT-PCR of the TCR CDR3 used the HTBI primer set. TCRdb ran MiXCR on the multiplex PCR reads and lists one entry per CDR3 protein. The sample lists about 600,000 distinct CDR3 sequences, about 16% seen once, with 2.5% to 4% in the top ten. This clonotype was seen ten or more times. Ophthalmopathy cases met thresholds of Clinical Activity Score at least 3, NOSPECS grade at least 4 and duration under 3 months. Uncontrolled infections, other autoimmune diseases, pregnancy or lactation led to exclusion of patients. For the diagnoses, clinical symptoms, serum thyroxine and TRAb, thyroid ultrasound and orbital computed tomography were used. The origin of this receptor is a woman aged 40 to 50 with Graves' ophthalmopathy. What was sequenced was blood.

CDR3 in amino acids: CASSTGTLLYEQYF. DNA of the CDR3: TGTGCCAGCAGCACCGGGACTCTCCTGTACGAGCAGTACTTC. The chain uses TRBV11-2 and TRBJ2-7; D possibly corresponds to TRBD2 (6 bases). The V gene's germline CDR1 is SGHAT and CDR2 FQNNGV. This CDR3 contains 14 residues. Trimming removed 5 bases from V and 4 bases from J, with 15 bases in between.